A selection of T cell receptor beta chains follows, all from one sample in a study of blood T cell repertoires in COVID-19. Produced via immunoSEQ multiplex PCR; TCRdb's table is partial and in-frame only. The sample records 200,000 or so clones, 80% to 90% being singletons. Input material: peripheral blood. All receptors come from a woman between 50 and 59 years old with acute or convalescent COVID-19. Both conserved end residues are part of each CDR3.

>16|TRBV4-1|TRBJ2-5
CASSQKASTIRETQYF
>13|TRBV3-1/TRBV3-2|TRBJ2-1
CASSLGHANEQFF
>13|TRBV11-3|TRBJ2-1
CASSQGLDSKQFF
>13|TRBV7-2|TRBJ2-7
CASSSRHSYEQYF
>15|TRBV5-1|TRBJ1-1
CASSLSQGMGTEAFF
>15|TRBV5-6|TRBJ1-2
CASSLGQTANYGYTF
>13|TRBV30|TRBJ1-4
CAWSRRTLPKLFF
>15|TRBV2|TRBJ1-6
CASKIYRGQGSPLHF
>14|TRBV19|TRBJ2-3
CASKSAHYTDTQYF
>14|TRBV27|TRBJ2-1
CASSPTTSGRSLFF
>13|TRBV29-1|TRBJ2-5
CSVFTGLQETQYF
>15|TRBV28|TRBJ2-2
CASSFYGPNTGELFF
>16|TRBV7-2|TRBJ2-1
CASSLGSLPLYNEQFF
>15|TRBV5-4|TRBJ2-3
CASSSRAGSTDTQYF
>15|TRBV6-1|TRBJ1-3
CASSEGETGSITIYF
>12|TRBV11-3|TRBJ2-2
CASSLNTGELFF
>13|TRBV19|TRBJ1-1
CASSMVERSREFF
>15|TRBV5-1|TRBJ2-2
CASRPSGKSTGELFF
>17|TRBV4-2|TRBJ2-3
CASSQFQDTQGADTQYF
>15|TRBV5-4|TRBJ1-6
CASSLAGALHSPLHF
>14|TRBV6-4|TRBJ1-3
CASSAQGSGNTIYF
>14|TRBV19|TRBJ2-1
CASTWAGGPGEQFF
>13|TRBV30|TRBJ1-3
CAWARGRGNTIYF
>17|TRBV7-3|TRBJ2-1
CASSLQRRAGASNEQFF
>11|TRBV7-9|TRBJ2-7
CAIIEGQEQYF
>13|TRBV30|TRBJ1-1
CAWSREGRTEAFF
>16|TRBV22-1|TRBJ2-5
CPGSAPGGQAQETQYF
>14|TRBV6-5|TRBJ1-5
CASSPPDRGQPQHF
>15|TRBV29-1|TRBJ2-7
CSVEDPRGRTYEQYF
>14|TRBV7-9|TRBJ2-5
CASSLPTNLETQYF
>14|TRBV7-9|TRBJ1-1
CASSFGDRNTEAFF
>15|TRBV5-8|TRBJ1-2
CASSLGQRSNYGYTF
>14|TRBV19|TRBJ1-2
CASSTQGAAFGYTF
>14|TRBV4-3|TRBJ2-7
CASSRSGLAYEQYF
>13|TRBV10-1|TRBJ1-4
CASSTGTEEKLFF
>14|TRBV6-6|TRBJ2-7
CASSGRQVSYEQYF
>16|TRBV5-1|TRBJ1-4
CASSRDRGSGNEKLFF
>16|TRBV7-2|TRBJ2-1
CASSPLAGGSYNEQFF
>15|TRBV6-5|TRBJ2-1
CASSPAGGPFSEQFF
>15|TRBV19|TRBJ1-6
CASSSGRQENSPLHF
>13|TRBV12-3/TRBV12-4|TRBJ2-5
CASSSDRRETQYF
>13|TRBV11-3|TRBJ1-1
CASSSQLNTEAFF
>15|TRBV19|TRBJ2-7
CASSPDRISSYEQYF
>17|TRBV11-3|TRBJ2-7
CASSLFGTSGGSYEQYF
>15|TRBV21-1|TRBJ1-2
CASSRGGGDIYGYTF
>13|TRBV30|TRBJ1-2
CAWNLQGSYGYTF
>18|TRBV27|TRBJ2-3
CASSLATVGSGGRDTQYF
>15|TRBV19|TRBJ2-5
CASTETSGGAETQYF
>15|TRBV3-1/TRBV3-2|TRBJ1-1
CASSQKELMNTEAFF
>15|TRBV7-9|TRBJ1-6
CASSPSDRGNSPLHF
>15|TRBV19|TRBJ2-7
CASSIGLAGGGEQYF